Sequencing of this TCR beta chain was carried out in a study of OX40 agonist ivuxolimab in advanced cancers. The data were produced by immunoSEQ multiplex PCR, yet TCRdb's version contains in-frame clones alone and is incomplete. Of tens of thousands of clones listed, about 86% were seen once; the top ten hold approximately 1%. The J segment lost 9 bases and the V segment lost 2 bases, leaving 11 bases of the junction unmatched. Germline CDR1 LNHNV, CDR2 YYDKDF (reference sequence). This CDR3 region has 15 residues. The source was CD4+ or CD8+ T cells sorted from blood, collected in a trial of the OX40 agonist ivuxolimab. This clonotype originated in an adult with an advanced solid tumor such as melanoma, head and neck, liver or kidney cancer. The rearrangement uses TRBV15 and TRBJ1-2; 8 bases are shared with TRBD1. The CDR3 loop reads CATSRIRGGQGRYTF. The CDR3 bases are TGTGCCACCAGCAGAATCCGAGGCGGACAGGGCCGCTACACCTTC.